This passage covers 15 T cell receptor beta chains from one sample sequenced in a study of tissue T cells after allogeneic stem cell transplantation. Here immunoSEQ multiplex PCR was the method, and the copy in TCRdb shows in-frame clones only, minus some. The repertoire holds 2,500 to 3,000 clones, with about 40% as singletons. Time point described: mouse harvest day 14 after allogeneic transplant. Each mouse received 10^7 T-cell-depleted marrow cells plus 10^6 splenic CD5+ T cells by tail vein. The sample comprised gut tissue. The receptors were gathered from a female BALB/c mouse given C57BL/6 T cells with graft-versus-host disease after an allogeneic hematopoietic cell transplant.

As for this clone: Genes and germline come from the mouse. The missing CDR3 end, 1 residue past where the read stops, is filled in from the germline J gene. V is TRBV12-1 and J is TRBJ2-1; weak D call: TRBD1 (5 bases). Germline V gene lookup returns CDR1 SGHSN and CDR2 HYEKVE. The V end lost 0 bases, the J end lost 1 base, and 6 bases lay between the germline ends. The CDR3 spans 14 residues. The DNA read from the CDR3 is TGTGCCAGCTCTCTCGCAGGGAACTATGCTGAGCAGTTC. Its translation is CASSLAGNYAEQF. The whole CDR3 protein reads CASSLAGNYAEQFF.

A word on this clone: The gene names given are mouse names. The read is 1 residue too short to cover the CDR3 end, so that end is filled in from the germline J gene. The chain employs TRBV26 and TRBJ1-2, with a possible D match to TRBD1 (5 bases). V lost 4 bases to trimming and J lost 0 bases, with 9 bases between them. CDR3 length equals 14 residues. Germline values: CDR1 KGHPV, CDR2 FQNQEV (reference sequence). CDR3 amino acids: CASSRTSSNSDYTF. The covered CDR3 bases are TGTGCCAGCAGTCGGACATCCTCAAACTCCGACTACACC.

As concerns this clone: Each gene name is a mouse one. With the read ending 1 residue before the CDR3 end, the germline J gene is used to fill in that end. The rearrangement joins TRBV13-2 to TRBJ2-3, with 12 bases aligning to TRBD2. The CDR3 contains 17 residues. Trimming at V came to 5 bases and at J to 1 base, leaving 8 bases not matched to a gene. CDR1 is NNHNN, CDR2 SYGAGS, per germline (reference sequence). The CDR3 sequence: CASGLDWGGAGAETLYF. CDR3 bases read: TGTGCCAGCGGCCTCGACTGGGGGGGCGCCGGTGCAGAAACGCTGTAT.

Concerning this clone itself: Gene names refer to mouse genes. The read is 1 residue too short to cover the CDR3 end, so that end is filled in from the germline J gene. V and J are TRBV15 and TRBJ2-2, with 11 bases matching TRBD2. The CDR3 extends over 16 amino acids. V was pared by 3 bases and J by 4 bases, with 4 bases of the junction left unmatched. Looked up from germline, CDR1 is SGHND and CDR2 is FRSKSL. CDR3 amino acids: CASSFTGGAGTGQLYF. The sequenced CDR3 bases are TGTGCCAGCAGTTTTACTGGGGGGGCCGGCACCGGGCAGCTCTAC.

Concerning this clone: Germline and genes here are mouse. Here the CDR3 reads CASSLFRGDEQYF. The sequenced part of the CDR3 DNA is TGTGCCAGCAGTCTGTTTAGGGGGGATGAACAGTAC. The J gene is TRBJ2-7, the V gene TRBV26; either TRBD1 or TRBD2 may fit D (6 bases each). The CDR3 end is not reached by the read, which stops 1 residue before it; the germline J gene fills it in. Germline V CDR1 and CDR2: KGHPV, FQNQEV (reference sequence). This CDR3 contains 13 residues. V dropped 1 base and J dropped 5 bases, with 9 bases sitting between them.

In regard to this clone: Mouse gene names and germline throughout. The read ends 1 residue early relative to the CDR3; the germline J gene fills the gap. The chain uses TRBV31 and TRBJ1-1; D unclear. Trimming pared 2 bases from V and 0 bases from J, leaving 7 bases between. The CDR3 extends over 13 amino acids. In germline, CDR1 is GKSSPN, CDR2 SITVG. The CDR3 DNA, read in part, is TGTGCCTGGAGTGCCTCAGAGAACACAGAAGTCTTC. Protein product: CAWSASENTEVF. The CDR3 as a whole reads CAWSASENTEVFF.

In its sample, this clone is medium-sized. The listed genes are named as in mouse. The read ends 1 residue early relative to the CDR3; the germline J gene fills the gap. The genes are TRBV3 and TRBJ2-7; D ambiguous. The CDR3 consists of 12 residues. With 5 bases removed from V and 0 bases from J, the gap between germline ends came to 5 bases. Germline V gene sequence: CDR1 SNHLY, CDR2 FYNGKV (reference sequence). The CDR3 is CASSPSSYEQYF. The covered CDR3 bases are TGTGCCAGCAGCCCGAGCTCCTATGAACAGTAC.

This clone is medium-sized in the sample. Mouse names are used for the genes. The read terminates 1 residue ahead of where the CDR3 ends, so the germline J gene completes it. The V and J genes are TRBV26 and TRBJ1-6; the D is unclear. TRBJ1-6 is identified as an open reading frame with a role that is uncertain. Germline values: CDR1 KGHPV, CDR2 FQNQEV (reference sequence). V lost 2 bases and J lost 5, with 4 bases in between. CDR3 size: 13 residues. CDR3 region: CASSLANNSPLYF. Incomplete CDR3 DNA: TGTGCCAGCAGTCTGGCCAATAATTCGCCCCTCTAC.

By proportion, this clone is large. Gene names are mouse gene names. Coverage ceases 1 residue before the CDR3 finishes, and the germline J gene fills in the end. This sequence joins TRBV19 and TRBJ2-7, with unresolved D. CDR1 and CDR2 from the germline V gene are FNHDT and SITEND (reference sequence). The CDR3 contains 10 residues. V gave up 5 bases and J gave up 3 bases, with 3 bases separating them. CDR3 DNA (partial): TGTGCCAGCAGGATCTATGAACAGTAC. It codes for CASRIYEQY. The entire CDR3 reads CASRIYEQYF.

As regards this clone: Gene labels here are mouse ones. The CDR3 end lies 1 residue beyond the end of the read and is filled in from the germline J gene. This chain joins TRBV20 and TRBJ1-1; D unresolved. The germline V gene encodes CDR1 GFQATS and CDR2 STVNSAI. Trimming took off 5 bases at V and 3 bases at J, with 7 bases between the two ends. The CDR3 covers 11 residues. The CDR3 sequence is CGAFTYTEVFF. The CDR3 DNA, read in part, is TGTGGTGCTTTTACATACACAGAAGTCTTC.

This clone appeared a few times. Mouse gene names and germline throughout. The CDR3 end falls 1 residue outside the read, so it is completed with the germline J gene. V usage is TRBV12-1 and J usage is TRBJ2-7, with 8 bases that match TRBD1. Germline V gene lookup returns CDR1 SGHSN and CDR2 HYEKVE. CDR3 length: 12 amino acids. V was pared by 0 bases and J by 7 bases, with 1 base of the junction left unmatched. Incomplete CDR3 DNA: TGTGCCAGCTCTCTCGACAGGGGAGAACAGTAC. Translated: CASSLDRGEQY. The whole CDR3 protein is CASSLDRGEQYF.

About this clone: All gene names here are mouse names. The CDR3 end is not reached by the read, which stops 1 residue before it; the germline J gene fills it in. The J gene is TRBJ1-4, the V gene TRBV26; 11 bases are shared with TRBD1. CDR3 length: 14 residues. The trim removed 6 bases at V and 6 bases at J, leaving 3 bases unmatched. CDR1 is KGHPV, CDR2 FQNQEV, per germline (reference sequence). The CDR3 bases that were read are TGTGCCAGCAGGCGGACAGGGGGCGACGAAAGATTATTT. Translation gives CASRRTGGDERLF. The full CDR3 protein reads CASRRTGGDERLFF.

This clone was counted only a few times. Gene and germline names: mouse. Incomplete CDR3 DNA: TGTGCCAGCTCTCACGACAGCTATGCTGAGCAGTTC. Translation: CASSHDSYAEQF. The CDR3 as a whole reads CASSHDSYAEQFF. The V and J genes are TRBV12-1 and TRBJ2-1, with D perhaps TRBD1 (5 bases). The observed sequence ends 1 residue before the CDR3 terminus, with the missing tail filled in from the germline J gene. Trimming left V 2 bases short and J 3 bases short, with 7 bases between. This CDR3 comprises 13 residues. Per the germline V gene, CDR1 is SGHSN and CDR2 is HYEKVE.

On this clone: Genes and germline come from the mouse. The sequenced fragment ends 1 residue before the CDR3 boundary, so the rest is inferred from the germline J gene. The V and J genes are TRBV19 and TRBJ2-1, with D tentatively TRBD1 (6 bases). V shed 2 bases and J shed 6 bases, with 9 bases lying between them. From germline, CDR1 is FNHDT and CDR2 SITEND (reference sequence). The length of the CDR3 is 13 residues. The CDR3 DNA, read in part, is TGTGCCAGCAGTATCGGCAGGGGTGCTGAGCAGTTC. Translated: CASSIGRGAEQF. The entire CDR3 protein is CASSIGRGAEQFF.

As to this clone: Mouse gene names apply. The read ends 1 residue before the CDR3 terminus; that terminus is restored from the germline J gene. The rearrangement uses TRBV13-1 and TRBJ1-1; 11 bases agree with TRBD1. Germline V gene lookup returns CDR1 NSHNY and CDR2 SYGAGN. The CDR3 is 14 residues long. With V trimmed by 1 base and J by 6 bases, 2 bases remained unmatched. CDR3 amino acids: CASSDWTGGSEVFF. CDR3 bases read: TGTGCCAGCAGTGATTGGACAGGGGGCTCAGAAGTCTTC.